This T cell receptor (beta chain) stems from a study of shared clonotypes between healthy human individuals. The study, taken as a whole, reports: Compared with memory subsets, naive subsets generally had larger estimated richness. Non-shared clonotypes were found to have lower generation probabilities than the clonotypes that were shared by all four of the sorted-subset donors.

Sorted-subset replicate PCR reactions contained approximately 190 ng DNA, corresponding to about 30,000 T cell genomes. Some clones are missing from TCRdb's copy, which holds only in-frame ones; the method was immunoSEQ multiplex PCR. The sample yields around 2,100,000 clones, approximately 95% seen once. V trimming: 3 bases; J trimming: 2 bases; junction bases outside the gene matches: 7. This CDR3 has 16 amino acids. CDR1 is LGHNA, CDR2 YSLEER, per germline. With regard to this clone: The antigen is undetermined.

Naive CD8 isolation took CD45RO-negative cells positively selected for CCR7 and excluded terminally differentiated effector memory CD45RA+ cells. Sequenced sample: naive CD8+ T cells sorted from blood. The chain links TRBV4-3 to TRBJ2-1; 7 nucleotides match TRBD2. This receptor was taken from a young man in good health. CDR3 in amino acids: CASSHDYSGTYNEQFF. The CDR3, as DNA: TGCGCCAGCAGCCACGACTACAGCGGGACCTACAATGAGCAGTTCTTC.